The T cell receptor beta chain described here comes from a study of T cell clones after liver transplantation. Study information: Samples came from ITN030ST, which attempted immunosuppression withdrawal within 2 years of liver transplantation.

General observations from the study: The donor-reactive repertoire was only partly measurable in two subjects, lacking donor cells.

This clone has a single count. Antigen specificity is unknown. Trimming stripped 5 bases from V and 1 base from J, with 14 bases between. The CDR3 has 16 amino acids. Germline CDR1 reads SGHTA; CDR2 reads FQGTGA. The protocol was immunoSEQ multiplex PCR, while the TCRdb copy is restricted to in-frame clones and leaves out a portion. The sample has approximately 70,000 clones, roughly 80% seen once; the top ten hold around 2%. The receptor's source is a human patient who received a liver transplant. The graft donor may have given rise to some T cells. The gene calls are TRBV7-3 and TRBJ2-2; D tentatively reads TRBD1 or TRBD2 (5 bases each). Sequencing was performed on CD4+ T cells from blood, taken less than 50 months after liver transplant. The CDR3, as DNA: TGTGCCAGCAGCCCCCGGGGCGGGTTGAACACCGGGGAGCTGTTTTTT. This sequence encodes CASSPRGGLNTGELFF.